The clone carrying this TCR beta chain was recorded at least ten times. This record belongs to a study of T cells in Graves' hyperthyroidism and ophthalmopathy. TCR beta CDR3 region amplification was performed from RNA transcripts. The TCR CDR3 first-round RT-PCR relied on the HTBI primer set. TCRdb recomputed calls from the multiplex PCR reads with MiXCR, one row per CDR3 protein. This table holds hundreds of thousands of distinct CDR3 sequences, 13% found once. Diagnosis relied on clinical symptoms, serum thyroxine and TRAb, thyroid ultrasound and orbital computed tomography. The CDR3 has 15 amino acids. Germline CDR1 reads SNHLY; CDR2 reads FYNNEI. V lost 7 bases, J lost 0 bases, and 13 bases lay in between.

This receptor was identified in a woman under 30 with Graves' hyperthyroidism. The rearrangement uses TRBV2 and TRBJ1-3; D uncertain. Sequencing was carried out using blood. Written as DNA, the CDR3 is TGTGCCAGCACCTCAGACACGTACTCTGGAAACACCATATATTTT. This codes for CASTSDTYSGNTIYF.